This TCR beta chain stems from a study of blood T cells in healthy people across ages. Findings of the study overall: CMV status of donors was unknown, possibly confounding expanded clonotype changes.

Per sample, no less than 5 micrograms of total RNA were extracted. For the second PCR, which ran for roughly 6 to 11 cycles, a sample-barcoded 5' primer and a J-beta primer mix were used. Template switching added a 12-random-nucleotide identifier to every cDNA molecule. CDR3-containing paired-end reads numbered at least 2.5 million in each sample. MiXCR, applied by TCRdb to the 5' RACE reads, yields one record per CDR3 protein. This sample carries under 2 million distinct CDR3 sequences, roughly 30% of them seen once, and the ten largest clones take roughly 10%. V lost 4 bases and J lost 11; bases outside the gene matches: 10. Germline V lookup: CDR1 KGHSH, CDR2 LQKENI. There are 13 residues in the CDR3. This clonotype was observed at least ten times. Its antigen remains unknown.

The TCR was taken from a woman in her twenties or thirties in good health. The chain joins TRBV18 to TRBJ1-1; 7 bases agree with TRBD1. The material sequenced was blood. The CDR3 is CASSRDFRDSAFF. CDR3 nucleotides: TGTGCCAGCTCACGGGATTTCCGGGACAGCGCTTTCTTT.